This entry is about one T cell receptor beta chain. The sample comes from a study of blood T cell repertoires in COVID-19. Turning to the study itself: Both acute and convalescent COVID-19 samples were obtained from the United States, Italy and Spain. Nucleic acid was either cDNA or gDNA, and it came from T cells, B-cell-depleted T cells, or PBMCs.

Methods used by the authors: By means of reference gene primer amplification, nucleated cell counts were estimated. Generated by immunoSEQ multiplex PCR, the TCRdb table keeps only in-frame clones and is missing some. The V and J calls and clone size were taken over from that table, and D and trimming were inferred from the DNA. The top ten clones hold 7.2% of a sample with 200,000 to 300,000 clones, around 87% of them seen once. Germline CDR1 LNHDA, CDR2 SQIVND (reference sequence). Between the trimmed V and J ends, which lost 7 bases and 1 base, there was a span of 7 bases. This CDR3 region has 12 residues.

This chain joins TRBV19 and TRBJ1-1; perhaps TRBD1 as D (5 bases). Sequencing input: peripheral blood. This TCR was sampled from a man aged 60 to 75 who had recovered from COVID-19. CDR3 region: CASTDRNTEAFF. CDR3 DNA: TGTGCCAGTACCGACAGGAACACTGAAGCTTTCTTT. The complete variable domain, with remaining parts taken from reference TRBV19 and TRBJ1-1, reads DGGITQSPKYLFRKEGQNVTLSCEQNLNHDAMYWYRQDPGQGLRLIYYSQIVNDFQKGDIAEGYSVSREKKESFPLTVTSAQKNPTAFYLCASTDRNTEAFFGQGTRLTVV.